This TCR beta chain stems from a study of molecular identifiers for immune sequencing clone quantification. Broader study findings: Underestimation of highly expanded clone sizes could arise where identical TCR molecules share a barcode.

Naive CD8 libraries were made from roughly 20,000 to 1,000,000 sorted cells, and they used 10%, 30% or 50% RNA. This clonotype was observed a few times. Its antigen is as yet unknown. Previously described methods and listed TCR primers produced bulk TCR libraries. TCRdb re-called the PCR reads with MiXCR, one entry per CDR3 protein. The profile covers about 640,000 distinct CDR3 sequences, with 15% to 20% appearing a single time and roughly 0.85% taken by the ten largest. CDR3 size: 16 residues. V lost 7 bases to trimming and J lost 3 bases; unmatched junction nucleotides: 14. CDR1 is MNHNS and CDR2 is SASEGT in the germline V gene.

The chain recombines TRBV6-1 with TRBJ2-7; TRBD1 matches 8 bases. This clonotype was obtained from a human donor in good health. Some libraries in this study had Jurkat cell RNA spiked in. Material for sequencing was naive CD8+ T cells from blood, with Jurkat cell RNA spiked in. Subset: FACS-sorted CD8+CD4-CCR7+CD45RA+ naive T cells. CDR3 bases: TGTGCCAGCACCCCGGACCCGTCAGGGGGCGTCTACGAGCAGTACTTC. Protein product: CASTPDPSGGVYEQYF.